Presented here are 2 T cell receptor beta chains from one specimen sequenced in a study of Graves' ophthalmopathy and Graves' hyperthyroidism. TCR beta CDR3 amplification used RNA transcripts. HTBI primers primed a first-round RT-PCR, and a second-round multiplex PCR followed. TCRdb processed the multiplex PCR reads anew with MiXCR; each CDR3 protein has one entry. The table lists almost 750,000 distinct CDR3 sequences, 35% to 50% of them singletons. Sequenced input: peripheral blood. The receptors originated from an adult man with Graves' ophthalmopathy.

The rearrangement joins TRBV7-9 to TRBJ1-2; D is ambiguous. The length of the CDR3 is 14 residues. V lost 2 bases to trimming and J lost 7 bases, with 14 bases between them. Germline CDR1 SEHNR, CDR2 FQNEAQ (reference sequence). As DNA, the CDR3 is TGTGCCAGCAGCTTACCCCACGCACTAAGTGGCTACACCTTC. Protein: CASSLPHALSGYTF.

The chain employs TRBV28 and TRBJ2-5; TRBD1 matches at 10 bases. The J call is uncertain, as TRBJ2-7 better fits the DNA end. The CDR3 covers 15 residues. Germline V gene data show CDR1 as MDHEN and CDR2 as SYDVKM. CDR3 amino acids: CASVHHRQGAIEQYF. CDR3 DNA sequence: TGTGCCAGCGTCCATCACCGACAGGGGGCTATCGAGCAGTACTTC.